The clone carrying this TCR beta chain has a handful of counts. What it recognizes is unknown. This CDR3 is 14 amino acids long. CDR1 and CDR2 (germline): SGDLS, YYNGEE. Trimming removed 3 bases from V and 4 bases from J, with 12 bases in between. This record belongs to a study of cytomegalovirus exposure and HLA in healthy donors. Study results and limitations: Rarity held for most TCR sequences, but there were some public TCRs that occurred in many donors.

It was with 60 Vbeta and 13 Jbeta primers that the PCR ran. TCRdb keeps only in-frame clones here, not all; method: immunoSEQ multiplex PCR. The sample includes about 65,000 clones, 62% of them seen just once. This receptor was identified in a man younger than 45 in good health and CMV-seronegative. Sequencing was performed on PBMCs. The chain carries TRBV9 and TRBJ2-3; unclear D gene. The CDR3 region has the DNA TGTGCCAGCAGCGGCCCTTCTACAGCAGATACGCAGTATTTT. Amino acid sequence: CASSGPSTADTQYF.